A selection of T cell receptor beta chains follows, all from one sample in a study of T cells in Graves' hyperthyroidism and ophthalmopathy. TCRdb processed the multiplex PCR reads anew with MiXCR; each CDR3 protein has one entry. The repertoire holds over 350,000 distinct CDR3 sequences, with about 18% as singletons. Sequenced sample: blood. These receptors came from a man aged 18 to 29 with Graves' ophthalmopathy. Both conserved end residues are part of each CDR3. A D gene is named only where the DNA matches it firmly. Part of the rows lack a size; the others show once, few, many or a class for expanded clones.

j_call clone_size v_call d_call cdr3_nt cdr3_aa
TRBJ1-5 many TRBV6-1 NA TGTGCCAGCATCATGAGGCTGGGTAGCAATCAGCCCCAGCATTTT CASIMRLGSNQPQHF
TRBJ1-1 many TRBV2 NA TGTGCCAGCAGTGAGTGGGGGGAAGCGGGTGAAGCTTTCTTT CASSEWGEAGEAFF
TRBJ1-1 NA TRBV6-2/TRBV6-3 TRBD1 TGTGTCAGCATCTTAGATAGGGGGCTTGAAGCTTTCTTT CVSILDRGLEAFF
TRBJ2-5 many TRBV24-1 TRBD2 TGTGCCACCAGTGATTCGGCGGGGGGCCGAAAAGAGACCCAGTACTTC CATSDSAGGRKETQYF
TRBJ2-7 few TRBV6-2/TRBV6-3 TRBD1 TGTGCCAGCAGTTACTTGCCGCAGGGGGCCCTATACGAGCAGTACTTC CASSYLPQGALYEQYF
TRBJ2-7 many TRBV10-3 NA TGTGCCACCATGCGCGGGGACTCCTACGAGCAGTACTTC CATMRGDSYEQYF
TRBJ1-1 many TRBV10-3 NA TGTGCCATCAAAGGGACGGGGAACACTGAAGCTTTCTTT CAIKGTGNTEAFF
TRBJ2-7 many TRBV12-3/TRBV12-4 NA TGTGCCAGCACCTCCCGGTCGAGCCGTTACGAGCAGTACTTC CASTSRSSRYEQYF
TRBJ1-2 many TRBV28 NA TGTGCCAGCAGTTCCCCGACGCTTAGACACTATGGCTACACCTTC CASSSPTLRHYGYTF
TRBJ1-5 NA TRBV3-1 NA TGTGCCAGCAGCCAAGTCTTGGGGGAGCCCCAGCATTTT CASSQVLGEPQHF
TRBJ1-6 few TRBV7-6 TRBD1 TGTGCCAGCAGCTTATCAGGGGGCAATAATTCACCCCTCCACTTT CASSLSGGNNSPLHF
TRBJ2-7 few TRBV7-9 NA TGTGCCAGCAGCTTATCAGGGGACTCCTACAAGCAGTACTTC CASSLSGDSYKQYF
TRBJ1-5 NA TRBV3-1 NA TGTGCCAGCAGCCTCTCGGGGGACGGGGGCGTCACTCAGCCCCAGCATTTT CASSLSGDGGVTQPQHF
TRBJ2-3 NA TRBV6-5 NA TGTGCCAGCAGTTACCTGGGGGGCACAGATACGCAGTATTTT CASSYLGGTDTQYF
TRBJ1-2 NA TRBV2 NA TGTGCCAGCAGTGAAGCTTCACAAGCTAACTATGGCTACACCTTC CASSEASQANYGYTF
TRBJ1-2 many TRBV6-5 NA TGTGCCAGCAGTTACTCAGGGGGGCTTGGCTATGGCTACACCTTC CASSYSGGLGYGYTF
TRBJ2-5 many TRBV3-1 NA TGTGCCAGCAGCCGATGGGGGGAGACCCAGTACTTC CASSRWGETQYF
TRBJ1-1 many TRBV2 NA TGTGCCAGCACGACAGATAAAGCATCTGAAGCTTTCTTT CASTTDKASEAFF
TRBJ2-5 NA TRBV2 TRBD1 TGTGCCAGCAGTCCGCAGGACAGGGGGCCAGGGGAGACCCAGTACTTC CASSPQDRGPGETQYF
TRBJ1-2 NA TRBV3-1 NA TGTGCCAGCAGCCAAGAAGGCAATAAGGGCTATGGCTACACCTTC CASSQEGNKGYGYTF
TRBJ1-3 NA TRBV3-1 NA TGTGCCAGCAGCCAAGATTGGGTGCGGTCCGCACTTAACACCATATATTTT CASSQDWVRSALNTIYF
TRBJ2-2 many TRBV11-2 NA TGTGCCAGCAGCTTAGATTGGACCACCGGGGAGCTGTTTTTT CASSLDWTTGELFF
TRBJ2-3 few TRBV5-6 TRBD1 TGTGCCAGCCTAGGGACAGGGAGACCAGATACGCAGTATTTT CASLGTGRPDTQYF
TRBJ2-1 few TRBV10-3 TRBD1 TGTGCCATCAGCCCCTCACCGGGACAGGGTAACAATGAGCAGTTCTTC CAISPSPGQGNNEQFF
TRBJ2-2 many TRBV6-5 NA TGTGCCAGCAGTTACAGAGGAGCCACCGGGGAGCTGTTTTTT CASSYRGATGELFF
TRBJ2-3 many TRBV12-3/TRBV12-4 NA TGTGCCAGCAGACGAGGGGATACGCAGTATTTT CASRRGDTQYF
TRBJ2-1 NA TRBV6-1 NA TGTGCCAGCAGTGAAGGGACCAATGAGCAGTTCTTC CASSEGTNEQFF
TRBJ2-5 many TRBV7-2 NA TGTGCCAGCAGCTTCTCGCTACTAGCAGGCAACGAAGAGACCCAGTACTTC CASSFSLLAGNEETQYF
TRBJ2-3 many TRBV3-1 NA TGTGCCAGCAGCACACCTAGCACAGATACGCAGTATTTT CASSTPSTDTQYF
TRBJ2-7 many TRBV6-1 NA TGTGCCAGCAGGACCTACTTCGGGGCCTACGAGCAGTACTTC CASRTYFGAYEQYF
TRBJ2-1 many TRBV18 TRBD1 TGTGCCAGCTCACCAGGACAGGGGCGCAATGAGCAGTTCTTC CASSPGQGRNEQFF
TRBJ1-4 NA TRBV29-1 TRBD1 TGCAGCGGCCTAATCTCGGACAGGGGTGGTGAAAAACTGTTTTTT CSGLISDRGGEKLFF
TRBJ1-2 many TRBV6-5 TRBD1 TGTGCCAGCAGTTACTTGACAGGGGGTGGCTACACCTTC CASSYLTGGGYTF
TRBJ2-1 few TRBV20-1 TRBD2 TGCAGTGCAGGGACTAGCGGGGGCTCCTACAATGAGCAGTTCTTC CSAGTSGGSYNEQFF
TRBJ1-1 many TRBV2 NA TGTGCCAGCAGTGAGCCGACTCCGAACCCTGAAGCTTTCTTT CASSEPTPNPEAFF
TRBJ1-5 NA TRBV27 TRBD1 TGTGCCAGCAGAAAATCACAGGGGACCGTCCACACTTCTAGCAATCAGCCCCAGCATTTT CASRKSQGTVHTSSNQPQHF
TRBJ2-2 few TRBV25-1 TRBD1 TGTGCCAGCAGGGTGGGGGTCCCGGGACAGGGGTCGGCCGGGGAGCTGTTTTTT CASRVGVPGQGSAGELFF
TRBJ1-1 many TRBV6-1 NA TGTGCCAGCAGTGAATACTACGGAAAGAACACTGAAGCTTTCTTT CASSEYYGKNTEAFF
TRBJ1-1 many TRBV28 TRBD1 TGTGCCAGTACCGAATGGGACAGGGGGCGCGTTACTGAAGCTTTCTTT CASTEWDRGRVTEAFF
TRBJ1-5 few TRBV28 TRBD1 TGTGCCAGCAGTTTAACAGGACAGGGGAGTCAGCCCCAGCATTTT CASSLTGQGSQPQHF
TRBJ2-1 many TRBV7-9 NA TGTGCCAGCAGACCCAGGGGGGTAATCTTCTACAATGAGCAGTTCTTC CASRPRGVIFYNEQFF
TRBJ2-1 NA TRBV9 TRBD2 TGTGCCAGCAGCGTAGCTAGCGGGGCTTACAATGAGCAGTTCTTC CASSVASGAYNEQFF
TRBJ2-7 NA TRBV5-4 NA TGTGCCAGCAGCCATGCACCGCGCTACGAGCAGTACTTC CASSHAPRYEQYF
TRBJ1-5 many TRBV7-9 TRBD1 TGTGCCAGCAGCCAAGGTGTTCAGGGGGCGGGGGGCAATCAGCCCCAGCATTTT CASSQGVQGAGGNQPQHF
TRBJ1-1 NA TRBV7-9 NA TGTGCCAGCAACCCGGGACCGTCGAACACTGAAGCTTTCTTT CASNPGPSNTEAFF
TRBJ2-4 NA TRBV3-1 TRBD2 TGTGCCAGCAGCCATGGCGGGGGGATTTCTCTAGCCAAAAACATTCAGTACTTC CASSHGGGISLAKNIQYF
TRBJ2-3 many TRBV11-2 TRBD2 TGTGCCAGCAGCTTAGCTGGCGGGGGGAGCACAGATACGCAGTATTTT CASSLAGGGSTDTQYF
TRBJ1-1 many TRBV7-9 TRBD1 TGTGCCAGCACCCGCCGAGACGGTCGACAGGGCAGTGCTTTCTTT CASTRRDGRQGSAFF
TRBJ2-7 many TRBV12-3/TRBV12-4 NA TGTGCCAGCAGTACCATGTCCGAGCAGTACTTC CASSTMSEQYF
TRBJ2-6 once TRBV13 TRBD1 TGTGCCAGCAGCGACAGGGTCCTAAAATTCTCTGGGGCCAACGTCCTGACTTTC CASSDRVLKFSGANVLTF
TRBJ1-6 many TRBV9 NA TGTGCCAGCAGCGTAGCCGGGGTTGGCTCACCCCTCCACTTT CASSVAGVGSPLHF
TRBJ1-1 many TRBV2 NA TGTGCCAGCATAGCAGGGTCATTGGGCACTGAAGCTTTCTTT CASIAGSLGTEAFF
TRBJ1-2 many TRBV4-1 NA TGCGCCAGCAGCCAAATCGGCCTAGGCTACACCTTC CASSQIGLGYTF
TRBJ2-7 many TRBV6-1 TRBD1 TGTGCCAGCAGCCGGGACAGGGTGTACGAGCAGTACTTC CASSRDRVYEQYF
TRBJ1-1 many TRBV6-6 NA TGTGCCAGCAGTTACTCGATGAGGGGTACTGAAGCTTTCTTT CASSYSMRGTEAFF
TRBJ2-7 few TRBV19 TRBD1 TGTGCCAGTGCCGGACAGGGGCTTTTCTACGAGCAGTACTTC CASAGQGLFYEQYF
TRBJ1-5 many TRBV5-5 NA TGTGCCAGCAGCTTGGGACAGGAGATAAATCAGCCCCAGCATTTT CASSLGQEINQPQHF
TRBJ1-4 NA TRBV7-9 TRBD1 TGTGCCAGCAGCTTAGGGGACAGGGGATTCAATGAAAAACTGTTTTTT CASSLGDRGFNEKLFF
TRBJ1-5 many TRBV15 TRBD1 TGTGCCACCAGCAGAGCCAGGGGGGACAATCAGCCCCAGCATTTT CATSRARGDNQPQHF